This T cell receptor (beta chain) was captured by sequencing in a study of lymphopenia after photon versus proton radiotherapy. Assay: immunoSEQ multiplex PCR; the TCRdb copy retains only in-frame clones and omits some. The sample includes 150,000 to 200,000 clones, approximately 91% of them seen just once. On this clone: What it binds is unknown.

Findings of the study overall: Under photons, naive T cells and diversity fell while effector/memory populations rose. A bigger post-nadir fall in TCR diversity correlated inversely with survival time in deceased patients.

Germline V CDR1 and CDR2: MNHNS, SASEGT. The V gene lost 8 bases and the J gene lost 4 bases, with 8 bases spanning the gap. The CDR3 has 11 residues. Material: peripheral blood, obtained from a patient treated with photon-based radiotherapy. The J gene is TRBJ1-2, the V gene TRBV6-1; D uncertain. The sequence was collected from a man in his fifties or sixties with gastric cancer. CDR3 residues: CASELSYGYTF. CDR3 nucleotide sequence: TGTGCCAGCGAACTTAGCTATGGCTACACCTTC.